These 17 T cell receptor delta chains came from one sample sequenced in a study of gamma-delta T cells after stem cell transplantation (dated by TCRdb to about 2016). The library was produced with RT-PCR. Sequencing relied on an Illumina MiSeq. The public reads were reprocessed by TCRdb using CATT, and rows of matching DNA were later combined. In this sample the table shows 500 or so delta-chain clones, 15% to 20% of which occur a single time. The ten largest clonotypes hold approximately 84% of the sample. Sequencing was carried out using gamma-delta T cells. The receptors originated from a human donor. It is not recorded whose cells these are; they may come from a transplant donor.

The V call is TRDV1, the J call TRDJ1, with TRDD3 matching 10 bases. The trim removed 5 bases at V and 8 bases at J, leaving 14 bases unmatched. This CDR3 comprises 16 residues. The V gene's germline CDR1 is TSWWSYY and CDR2 QGS. CDR3 loop: CALGFLRGTGGSKLIF. In nucleotides, the CDR3 is TGTGCTCTTGGGTTCCTACGGGGTACTGGGGGATCCAAACTCATCTTT.

This clone is deemed medium-sized (0.01 to 0.1%). A read error is likely here: a far larger clone is one base away. This rearrangement joins TRDV1 to TRDJ2, with 8 bases fitting TRDD2. The germline V gene encodes CDR1 TSWWSYY and CDR2 QGS. Losses at the gene ends were 2 bases for V and 0 bases for J; bases not matched to a gene: 26. The CDR3 totals 24 residues. Here the CDR3 DNA reads TGTGCTCTTGGGGAAGGTTTGCCTGGTAGGATACTTCCTACCTACCCCGCTTTGACAGCACAACTCTTCTTT. This sequence encodes CALGEGLPGRILPTYPALTAQLFF.

This clone has only a few counts. This sequence joins TRDV2 and TRDJ1, with 11 bases aligning to TRDD3. V was clipped by 3 bases and J by 1 base; unmatched bases: 12. From germline, CDR1 is GEAIGNYY and CDR2 EKD. The CDR3 has 18 amino acids. The CDR3 DNA sequence: TGTGCCTGTGACCCTTTACTGGGGGATAACCCGGTCACCGATAAACTCATCTTT. Its protein is CACDPLLGDNPVTDKLIF.

A few counts support this clone. The V call is TRDV2, the J call TRDJ2; TRDD3 matches 9 bases. The trim removed 2 bases at V and 3 bases at J, leaving 12 bases unmatched. The CDR3 runs to 18 residues. Germline CDR1 and CDR2: GEAIGNYY and EKD. Here the CDR3 reads CACDKMGAGDTVTAQLFF. For the CDR3, the DNA is TGTGCCTGTGACAAAATGGGTGCTGGGGATACGGTGACAGCACAACTCTTCTTT.

A word on this clone: A read error is the likely source, as a far larger clone sits one nucleotide away. This chain connects TRDV1 to TRDJ1; 12 bases are shared with TRDD3. Germline lookup yields CDR1 TSWWSYY and CDR2 QGS. This CDR3 is built from 21 residues. The CDR3 region is CALGELPRPRLGDTYTNKLIF. The CDR3 DNA is TGTGCTCTTGGGGAACTTCCTAGGCCGCGGCTGGGGGATACGTACACCAATAAACTCATCTTT.

Of note for this clone: A much larger clone sits a single nucleotide away, making a read error possible. The chain is built from TRDV1 and TRDJ1; D remains ambiguous. V lost 6 bases and J 3 bases, leaving 8 bases between the germline ends. The CDR3 covers 12 residues. Germline-derived CDR1 and CDR2 are TSWWSYY and QGS. The CDR3 here is CALGPLPDKLIF. CDR3 coding DNA: TGTGCTCTTGGCCCTCTGCCCGATAAACTCATCTTT.

This clone was counted a few times. This likely stems from a read error, as it lies one base from a far larger clone. Other DNA sequences in the same sample also yield this CDR3. V gene TRDV1 combines with J gene TRDJ1, with 9 bases identical to TRDD3. The V gene end was trimmed by 0 bases and the J gene end by 0 bases; junction bases not matched to a gene: 17. Germline V gene lookup returns CDR1 TSWWSYY and CDR2 QGS. CDR3 length: 21 residues. CDR3 nucleotides: TGTGCTCTTGGGGAACTTCCTAGGCCGCGGCTTGGGGATACGTACACCGATAAACTCATCTTT. The encoded protein is CALGELPRPRLGDTYTDKLIF.

In its sample, this clone is medium-sized. V gene TRDV1 combines with J gene TRDJ1; D gene unclear. The V end was cut by 3 bases, the J end by 1 base, with 12 bases between. Germline V CDR1 and CDR2: TSWWSYY, QGS. The CDR3 spans 15 residues. The CDR3 reads CALGDPAFVTDKLIF. The DNA for the CDR3 is TGTGCTCTTGGGGATCCCGCCTTTGTCACCGATAAACTCATCTTT.

About this clone: A much larger clone differs from this one at a single base, so this may be a read error. The chain recombines TRDV1 with TRDJ1, with D possibly called TRDD1 or TRDD3 (5 bases each). The CDR3 totals 22 residues. Per germline, CDR1 TSWWSYY and CDR2 QGS. V lost 1 base and J lost 1, with 31 bases in between. CDR3 sequence (DNA): TGTGCTCTTGGGGAACGTTTTGAAATGGTACGGGGGCTGTCGCGGAGCACCGATAAACTCATCTTT. Its translation: CALGERFEMVRGLSRSTDKLIF.

This clone was observed a handful of times. The genes are TRDV1 and TRDJ3, with 8 bases that match TRDD2. Trimming at V came to 5 bases and at J to 3 bases, leaving 24 bases not matched to a gene. The CDR3 loop spans 23 amino acids. Germline V gene data show CDR1 as TSWWSYY and CDR2 as QGS. The CDR3 nucleotides read TGTGCTCTTGGGACCTTCCTAGGGTTTACTGGGAGATACTACCGCTGGGACACCCGACAGATGTTTTTC. This sequence encodes CALGTFLGFTGRYYRWDTRQMFF.

CDR3: CATHFRDKLIF. As DNA, the CDR3 is TGTGCCACACACTTCAGAGATAAACTCATCTTT. The chain employs TRDV2 and TRDJ1; D ambiguous. V was trimmed by 9 bases and J by 5 bases, leaving 12 bases between them. Germline V gene sequence: CDR1 GEAIGNYY, CDR2 EKD. CDR3 length: 11 residues.

This clone was detected a few times. A read error is likely here: a far larger clone is one base away. The chain is built from TRDV3 and TRDJ1; 13 nucleotides match TRDD3. In germline, CDR1 is TVYSNPD, CDR2 GDNSRS (reference sequence). The CDR3 runs to 22 residues. The junction had 28 bases not matched to a gene; V was cut back by 2 bases and J by 4 bases. In DNA, the CDR3 is TGTGCCTTTGAGTCCAGGATCACCTTCCCGGCCACTGGGGGATACGGACGCGATAAACTCATCTTT. Its protein is CAFESRITFPATGGYGRDKLIF.

J is TRDJ1 and V is TRDV2, with 11 bases aligning to TRDD3. In germline, CDR1 is GEAIGNYY, CDR2 EKD. Trimming removed 0 bases from V and 4 bases from J; junction bases left unmatched: 18. The CDR3 runs to 20 residues. This chain's CDR3 is CACDTVSYRSTGGYDDKLIF. CDR3 nucleotide sequence: TGTGCCTGTGACACCGTCTCCTACCGTTCTACTGGGGGATATGACGATAAACTCATCTTT.

With regard to this clone: It differs at one base from a far larger clone, so likely a read error. The V gene is TRDV2, the J gene TRDJ1; D is unresolved. This CDR3 is 15 amino acids long. The germline CDR1 and CDR2 sequences are GEAIGNYY and EKD. CDR3 protein: CACDTVTRYTDELIF. The CDR3 DNA reads TGTGCCTGTGACACCGTTACGAGGTACACCGATGAACTCATCTTT.

In its sample, this clone is medium-sized. A single base is all that separates this from a far larger clone, so a read error is likely. The chain employs TRDV1 and TRDJ1; D may be TRDD3 (10 bases). Per the germline V gene, CDR1 is TSWWSYY and CDR2 is QGS. V dropped 6 bases and J dropped 11 bases, with 28 bases sitting between them. The CDR3 is 16 amino acids. CDR3 in DNA: TGTGCTCTTGGTGCCCTTCCTACGGTTACTGGGGGATCGCTCATCTTT. Its translation: CALGALPTVTGGSLIF.

Concerning this clone itself: Just one base apart from a much larger clone, this may be a read error. This chain connects TRDV1 to TRDJ1, with 11 bases lining up with TRDD3. Germline loops: CDR1 TSWWSYY, CDR2 QGS. This CDR3 contains 17 residues. DNA for the CDR3: TGTGCTCTTGGGGAACTAAGGTGGGGGATACGTAGAGCTAAACCCATCTTT. Translated: CALGELRWGIRRAKPIF.

Worth noting for this clone: Only one base separates this from a far larger clonotype, so it likely reflects a read error. V is TRDV2 and J is TRDJ1; D gene uncertain. CDR3 length equals 15 residues. In germline, CDR1 is GEAIGNYY, CDR2 EKD. The DNA for the CDR3 is TGTGCCTGTGGCACCGTTACGAGGTACACCGATAAACTCATCTTT. Protein product: CACGTVTRYTDKLIF.